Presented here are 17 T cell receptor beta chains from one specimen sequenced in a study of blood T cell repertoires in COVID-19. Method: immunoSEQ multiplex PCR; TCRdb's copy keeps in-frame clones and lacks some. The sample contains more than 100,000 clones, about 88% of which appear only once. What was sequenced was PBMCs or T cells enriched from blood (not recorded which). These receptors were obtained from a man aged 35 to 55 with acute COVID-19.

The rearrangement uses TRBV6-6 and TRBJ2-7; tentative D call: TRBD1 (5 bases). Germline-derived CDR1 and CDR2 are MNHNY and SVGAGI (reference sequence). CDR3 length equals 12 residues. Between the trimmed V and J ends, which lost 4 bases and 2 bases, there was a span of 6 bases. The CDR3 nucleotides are TGTGCCAGCAGTTGGGGCCCCTACGAGCAGTACTTC. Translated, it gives CASSWGPYEQYF.

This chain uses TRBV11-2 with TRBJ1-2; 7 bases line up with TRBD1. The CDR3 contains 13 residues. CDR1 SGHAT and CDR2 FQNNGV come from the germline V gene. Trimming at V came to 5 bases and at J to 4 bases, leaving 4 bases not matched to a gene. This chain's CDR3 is CASSQGQTYGYTF. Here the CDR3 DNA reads TGTGCCAGCAGCCAGGGACAGACCTATGGCTACACCTTC.

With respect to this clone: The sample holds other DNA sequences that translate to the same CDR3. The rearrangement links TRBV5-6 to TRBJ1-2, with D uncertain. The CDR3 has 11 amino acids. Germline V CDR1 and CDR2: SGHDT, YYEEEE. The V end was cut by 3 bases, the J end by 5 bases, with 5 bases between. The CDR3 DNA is TGTGCCAGCAGCTCCAGTTATGGCTACACCTTC. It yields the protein CASSSSYGYTF.

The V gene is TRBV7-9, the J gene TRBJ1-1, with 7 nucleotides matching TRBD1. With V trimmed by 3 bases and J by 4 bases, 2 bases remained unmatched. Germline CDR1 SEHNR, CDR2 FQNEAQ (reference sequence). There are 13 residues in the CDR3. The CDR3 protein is CASSFRDSTEAFF. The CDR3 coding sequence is TGTGCCAGCAGCTTCCGGGACAGCACTGAAGCTTTCTTT.

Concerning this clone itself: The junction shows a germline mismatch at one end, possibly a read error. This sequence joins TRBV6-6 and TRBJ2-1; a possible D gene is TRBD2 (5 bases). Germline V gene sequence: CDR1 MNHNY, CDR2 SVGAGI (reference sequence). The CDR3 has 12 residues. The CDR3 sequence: CASSQPGGPKVF. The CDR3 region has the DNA TGTGCCAGCAGTCAACCTGGCGGGCCTAAGGTCTTC.

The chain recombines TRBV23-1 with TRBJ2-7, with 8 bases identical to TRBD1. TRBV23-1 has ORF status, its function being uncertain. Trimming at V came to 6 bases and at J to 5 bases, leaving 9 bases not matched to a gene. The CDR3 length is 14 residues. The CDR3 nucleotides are TGCGCCAGCAGCAGGGGGCCTGGGTTCGACGAGCAGTACTTC. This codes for CASSRGPGFDEQYF.

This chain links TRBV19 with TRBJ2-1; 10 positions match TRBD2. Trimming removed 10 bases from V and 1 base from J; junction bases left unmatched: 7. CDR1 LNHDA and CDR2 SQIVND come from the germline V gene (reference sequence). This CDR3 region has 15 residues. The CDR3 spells CATLVAGGSYNEQFF. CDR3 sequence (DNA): TGTGCCACACTGGTAGCGGGAGGTTCCTACAATGAGCAGTTCTTC.

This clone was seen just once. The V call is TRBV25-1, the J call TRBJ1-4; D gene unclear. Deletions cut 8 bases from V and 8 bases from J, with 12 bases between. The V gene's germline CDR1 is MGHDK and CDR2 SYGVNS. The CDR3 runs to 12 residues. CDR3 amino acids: CASRRVGEKLFF. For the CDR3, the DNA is TGTGCCAGCCGGAGGGTAGGAGAAAAACTGTTTTTT.

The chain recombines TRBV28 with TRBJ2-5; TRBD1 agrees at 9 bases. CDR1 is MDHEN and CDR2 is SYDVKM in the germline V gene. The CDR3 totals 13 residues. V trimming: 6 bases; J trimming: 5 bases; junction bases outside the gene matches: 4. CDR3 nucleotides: TGTGCCAGCAGAACAGGGGGCACGGAGACCCAGTACTTC. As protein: CASRTGGTETQYF.

The CDR3, as DNA: TGTGCCTGGAGGGATGAAGCGCACAATGAGCAGTTCTTC. Amino acids: CAWRDEAHNEQFF. The V call is TRBV30, the J call TRBJ2-1; D gene unclear. Germline CDR1 is GTSNPN and CDR2 is SVGIG (reference sequence). V was trimmed by 3 bases and J by 5 bases, leaving 11 bases between them. The CDR3 is 13 amino acids.

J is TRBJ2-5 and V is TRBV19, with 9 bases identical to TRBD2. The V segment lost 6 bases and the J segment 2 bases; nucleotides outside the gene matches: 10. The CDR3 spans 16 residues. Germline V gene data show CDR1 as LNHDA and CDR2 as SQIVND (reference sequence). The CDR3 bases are TGTGCCAGTAGGCCGGGACTAGCTATGGGACAAGAGACCCAGTACTTC. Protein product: CASRPGLAMGQETQYF.

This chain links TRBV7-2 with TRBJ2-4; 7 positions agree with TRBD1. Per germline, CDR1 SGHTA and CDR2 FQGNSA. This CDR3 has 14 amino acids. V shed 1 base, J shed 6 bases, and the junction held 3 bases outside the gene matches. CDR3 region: CASSLVKGANIQYF. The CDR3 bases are TGTGCCAGCAGCTTAGTTAAGGGGGCAAACATTCAGTACTTC.

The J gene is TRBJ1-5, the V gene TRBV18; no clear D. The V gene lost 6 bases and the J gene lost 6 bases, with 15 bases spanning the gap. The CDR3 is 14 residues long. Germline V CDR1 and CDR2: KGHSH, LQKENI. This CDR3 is CASSSGGSAQPQHF. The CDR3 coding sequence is TGTGCCAGCTCCTCCGGAGGGAGCGCTCAGCCCCAGCATTTT.

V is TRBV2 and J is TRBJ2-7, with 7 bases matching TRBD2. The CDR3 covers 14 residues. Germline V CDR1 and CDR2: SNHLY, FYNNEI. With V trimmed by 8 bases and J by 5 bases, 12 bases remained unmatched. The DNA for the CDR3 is TGTGCCAGCGTGGGGGGGAGCAGCACGAACGAGCAGTACTTC. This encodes CASVGGSSTNEQYF.

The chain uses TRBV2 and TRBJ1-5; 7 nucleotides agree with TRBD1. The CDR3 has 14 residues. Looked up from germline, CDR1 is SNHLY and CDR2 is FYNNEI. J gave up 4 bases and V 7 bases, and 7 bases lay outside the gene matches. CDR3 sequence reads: CASMKTGQNQPQHF. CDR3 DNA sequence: TGTGCCAGCATGAAGACAGGGCAGAATCAGCCCCAGCATTTT.

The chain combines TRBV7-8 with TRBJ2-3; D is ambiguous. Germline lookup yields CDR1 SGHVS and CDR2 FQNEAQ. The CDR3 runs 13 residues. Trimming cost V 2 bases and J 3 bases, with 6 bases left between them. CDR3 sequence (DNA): TGTGCCAGCAGCTTACCCTTTACAGATACGCAGTATTTT. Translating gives CASSLPFTDTQYF.

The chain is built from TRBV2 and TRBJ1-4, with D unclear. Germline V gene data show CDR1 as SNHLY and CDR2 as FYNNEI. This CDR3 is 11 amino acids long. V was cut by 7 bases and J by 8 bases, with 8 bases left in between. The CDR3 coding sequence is TGTGCCAGCAAACTTTCGGAAAAACTGTTTTTT. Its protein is CASKLSEKLFF.